The next 6 T cell receptor beta chains were all read from a single sample in a study of cytomegalovirus exposure and HLA in healthy donors. Vbeta (60) and Jbeta (13) primers were used in the PCR. Repertoires were generated with immunoSEQ multiplex PCR, while TCRdb's copy carries only in-frame clones and drops some. Counted here are around 130,000 clones, 81% occurring once; the ten biggest clones make up less than 2.5%. Sequencing used PBMCs. The source of these receptors is a woman aged 40 to 50 in good health and CMV-seronegative.

The V gene is TRBV6-5, the J gene TRBJ1-1; D gene uncertain. V was clipped by 4 bases and J by 3 bases, with 12 bases between them. This CDR3 spans 14 amino acids. The germline V gene encodes CDR1 MNHEY and CDR2 SVGAGI. The CDR3 loop reads CASSWRGADTEAFF. The CDR3 DNA follows: TGTGCCAGCAGTTGGAGAGGTGCGGACACTGAAGCTTTCTTT.

This clone appeared once. The chain carries TRBV7-9 and TRBJ2-2; the D gene is possibly TRBD1 (6 bases). Trimming removed 5 bases from V and 8 bases from J, with 15 bases in between. The CDR3 is 14 amino acids. CDR1 is SEHNR and CDR2 is FQNEAQ in the germline V gene (reference sequence). CDR3 loop: CASSRVQGSGELFF. CDR3 bases: TGTGCCAGCAGCCGGGTACAGGGTTCTGGGGAGCTGTTTTTT.

This chain links TRBV2 with TRBJ1-2; possibly TRBD1 for D (6 bases). With 6 bases removed from V and 4 bases from J, the gap between germline ends came to 21 bases. The CDR3 loop spans 16 amino acids. The V gene's germline CDR1 is SNHLY and CDR2 FYNNEI. CDR3 nucleotide sequence: TGTGCCAGCAGCGAGACCAACAGGGCTCGGGTCTATGGCTACACCTTC. Its protein is CASSETNRARVYGYTF.

This chain links TRBV2 with TRBJ2-7; 7 bases align to TRBD1. Germline CDR1 and CDR2: SNHLY and FYNNEI. With 3 bases clipped from V and 3 bases from J, the junction kept 2 bases outside the gene matches. The CDR3 extends over 13 amino acids. The CDR3, as DNA: TGTGCCAGCAGTGAGGACAGGAACTACGAGCAGTACTTC. Its translation is CASSEDRNYEQYF.

A single count supports this clone. The rearrangement joins TRBV4-1 to TRBJ2-5; D remains unclear. This CDR3 has 13 residues. Looked up from germline, CDR1 is MGHRA and CDR2 is YSYEKL. Trimming shortened V by 8 bases and J by 6 bases, and 16 bases separated the two germline ends. The CDR3 bases are TGCGCCAGCTCGGAGCCTAGTAGGAAGACCCAGTACTTC. This codes for CASSEPSRKTQYF.

The chain uses TRBV30 and TRBJ2-3; 7 nucleotides agree with TRBD2. J was trimmed by 8 bases and V by 3 bases; bases with no gene match: 14. Germline loops: CDR1 GTSNPN, CDR2 SVGIG (reference sequence). The CDR3 covers 15 residues. The CDR3 region is CAWRGGAGSGGTQYF. CDR3 bases: TGTGCCTGGAGGGGGGGAGCGGGAAGCGGAGGTACGCAGTATTTT.